The clone carrying this TCR beta chain was counted between two and nine times. The antigen is not known. The data belong to a study of identifying expanded T cells in peripheral blood. No infections or other immune events were documented during collection. The trim removed 0 bases at V and 12 bases at J, leaving 8 bases unmatched. The CDR3 runs to 14 residues. Germline V gene sequence: CDR1 LGHNA, CDR2 YNFKEQ. Method: immunoSEQ multiplex PCR; TCRdb's copy keeps in-frame clones and lacks some. The table lists some 76,000 clones, roughly 88% of them singletons. Findings and limits, study-wide: Approximately two-week clone count variance significantly increased as total template count grew. Approximately 1.1 clones differed between technical replicates, versus around 15 and 19 over time.

Sequenced sample: blood. This TCR was recovered from a person aged 18 to 70 in good health. This rearrangement joins TRBV4-2 to TRBJ2-1; 7 positions match TRBD2. CDR3: CASSQDRTSAVQFF. The CDR3 region has the DNA TGTGCCAGCAGCCAAGATAGAACTAGCGCTGTGCAGTTCTTC.